The clone carrying this T cell receptor beta chain was seen a handful of times. The entry originates in a study of blood T cell repertoires in COVID-19. Per the authors' pipeline: Reference gene primer amplification gave estimated nucleated cell counts. The data were produced by immunoSEQ multiplex PCR, yet TCRdb's version contains in-frame clones alone and is incomplete. D and trimming were read from the DNA, whereas the V and J calls and clone size are those reported in that table. The data contain approximately 96,000 clones, roughly 89% of them singletons. This CDR3 comprises 14 residues. The V and J ends lost 3 bases and 2 bases, in that order; junction bases with no gene match: 3. The germline gives CDR1 SGDLS, CDR2 YYNGEE.

The source material was peripheral blood. The receptor comes from a human donor with COVID-19, enrolled during active disease. The donor label of this sample is uncertain. The chain uses TRBV9 and TRBJ2-5; 8 nucleotides line up with TRBD2. The CDR3 coding sequence is TGTGCCAGCAGCGGAGCGGGAGTTCAAGAGACCCAGTACTTC. Amino acid sequence: CASSGAGVQETQYF.